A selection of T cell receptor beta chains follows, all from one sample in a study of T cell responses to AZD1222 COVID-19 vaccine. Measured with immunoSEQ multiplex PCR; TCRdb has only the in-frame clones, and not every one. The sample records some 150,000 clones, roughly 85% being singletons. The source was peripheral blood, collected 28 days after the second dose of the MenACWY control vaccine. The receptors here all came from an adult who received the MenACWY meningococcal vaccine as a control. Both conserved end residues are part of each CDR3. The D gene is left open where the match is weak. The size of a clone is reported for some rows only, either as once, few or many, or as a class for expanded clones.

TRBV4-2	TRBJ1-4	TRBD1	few	CASSTRDRGTNEKLFF	TGTGCCAGCAGCACCCGGGACAGGGGAACTAATGAAAAACTGTTTTTT
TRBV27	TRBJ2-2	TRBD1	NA	CASSWTGNPGELFF	TGTGCCAGCAGCTGGACAGGGAACCCCGGGGAGCTGTTTTTT
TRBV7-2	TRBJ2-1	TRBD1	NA	CASSLAAGGYNEQFF	TGTGCCAGCAGCTTAGCGGCAGGGGGTTACAATGAGCAGTTCTTC
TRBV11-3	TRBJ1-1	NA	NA	CASSVGKVAFF	TGTGCCAGCAGCGTAGGAAAGGTGGCTTTCTTT
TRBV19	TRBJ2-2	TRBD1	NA	CASSSTYRGIMFF	TGTGCCAGTAGTTCGACCTACAGGGGGATAATGTTTTTT
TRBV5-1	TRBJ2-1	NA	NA	CASSLEAGASSYNEQFF	TGCGCCAGCAGCTTGGAGGCCGGGGCGAGCTCCTACAATGAGCAGTTCTTC
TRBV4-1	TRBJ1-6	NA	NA	CASSQFTGSYNSPLHF	TGCGCCAGCAGCCAATTTACCGGCTCCTATAATTCACCCCTCCACTTT
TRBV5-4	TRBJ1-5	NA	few	CASSLGGPDSNQPQHF	TGTGCCAGCAGCTTAGGGGGGCCAGATAGCAATCAGCCCCAGCATTTT
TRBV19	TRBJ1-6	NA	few	CASSLLETGSPLHF	TGTGCCAGTAGCCTACTGGAAACGGGGTCACCCCTCCACTTT
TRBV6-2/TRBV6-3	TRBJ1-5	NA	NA	CASSSGPSAQHF	TGTGCCAGCAGTTCCGGCCCCTCGGCCCAGCATTTT
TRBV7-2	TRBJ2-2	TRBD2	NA	CASSLLGRTSGTGELFF	TGTGCCAGCAGCTTACTCGGGCGGACTAGCGGGACCGGGGAGCTGTTTTTT
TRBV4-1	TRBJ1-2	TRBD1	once	CASSRNPPTGRDGYTF	TGCGCCAGCAGCCGAAACCCCCCGACAGGGAGGGATGGCTACACCTTC
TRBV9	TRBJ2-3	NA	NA	CASSVEGKSTDTQYF	TGTGCCAGCAGCGTGGAAGGGAAAAGCACAGATACGCAGTATTTT
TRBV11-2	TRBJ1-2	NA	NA	CASSSGVFYGYTF	TGTGCCAGCAGCTCGGGGGTCTTCTATGGCTACACCTTC
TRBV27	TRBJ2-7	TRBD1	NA	CASKEVTGDSYEQYF	TGTGCCAGCAAAGAAGTCACAGGGGACTCCTACGAGCAGTACTTC
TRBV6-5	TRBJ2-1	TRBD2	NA	CASSYGLAGGNEQFF	TGTGCCAGCAGTTACGGGCTAGCGGGAGGCAATGAGCAGTTCTTC
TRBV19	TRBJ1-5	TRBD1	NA	CASSIRQGASWQPQHF	TGTGCCAGTAGTATACGACAGGGGGCGAGTTGGCAGCCCCAGCATTTT
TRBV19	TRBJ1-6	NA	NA	CASSIRGTDLPLHF	TGTGCCAGTAGTATAAGAGGCACGGACCTCCCCCTCCACTTT
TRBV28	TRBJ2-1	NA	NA	CASSSVTDRFGEQFF	TGTGCCAGCAGTTCGGTTACAGACAGGTTTGGGGAGCAGTTCTTC
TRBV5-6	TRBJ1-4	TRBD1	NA	CASSYGTGGGEKLFF	TGTGCCAGCAGCTACGGGACAGGGGGCGGTGAAAAACTGTTTTTT
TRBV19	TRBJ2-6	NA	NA	CASSTRRFSGANVLTF	TGTGCCAGTAGTACCCGACGGTTCTCTGGGGCCAACGTCCTGACTTTC
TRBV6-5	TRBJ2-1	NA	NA	CASSYGSGWRNEQFF	TGTGCCAGCAGTTACGGATCCGGCTGGCGCAATGAGCAGTTCTTC
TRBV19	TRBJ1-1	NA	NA	CASSMISGGNTEAFF	TGTGCCAGTAGTATGATATCGGGGGGGAACACTGAAGCTTTCTTT
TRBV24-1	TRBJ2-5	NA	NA	CATSDGRETQYF	TGTGCCACCAGTGATGGACGAGAGACCCAGTACTTC
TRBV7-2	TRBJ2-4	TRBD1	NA	CASSFGTASPIQYF	TGTGCCAGCAGCTTTGGGACAGCCTCGCCCATTCAGTACTTC
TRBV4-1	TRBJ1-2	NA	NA	CASSQEITGWGGYGYTF	TGCGCCAGCAGCCAAGAGATCACAGGTTGGGGTGGCTATGGCTACACCTTC
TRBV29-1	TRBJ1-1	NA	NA	CSVEGQTDEAFF	TGCAGCGTTGAGGGGCAGACCGATGAAGCTTTCTTT
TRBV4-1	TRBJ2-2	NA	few	CASSQPGLRNTGELFF	TGCGCCAGCAGCCAACCGGGACTCCGGAACACCGGGGAGCTGTTTTTT
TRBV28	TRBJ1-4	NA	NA	CASRGNREVREKLFF	TGTGCCAGCAGGGGAAACAGGGAGGTTCGGGAAAAACTGTTTTTT
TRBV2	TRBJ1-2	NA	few	CASSQQGRANYGYTF	TGTGCCAGCAGTCAACAGGGACGGGCTAACTATGGCTACACCTTC
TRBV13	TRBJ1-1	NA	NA	CASSFGGYAFF	TGTGCCAGCAGCTTCGGGGGATATGCTTTCTTT
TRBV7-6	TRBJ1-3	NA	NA	CASSLGPTGTGNTIYF	TGTGCCAGCAGCTTAGGGCCCACAGGGACCGGAAACACCATATATTTT
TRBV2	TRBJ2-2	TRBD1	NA	CASSDYRGRVRTGELFF	TGTGCCAGCAGTGATTACAGGGGGAGAGTACGCACCGGGGAGCTGTTTTTT
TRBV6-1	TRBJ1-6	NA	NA	CASSESRNLSPLHF	TGTGCCAGCAGTGAAAGTAGAAATCTGTCACCCCTCCACTTT
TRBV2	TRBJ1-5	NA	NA	CASSETRLGNQPQHF	TGTGCCAGCAGTGAGACAAGGTTGGGCAATCAGCCCCAGCATTTT
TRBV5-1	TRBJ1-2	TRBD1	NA	CASSLQLGQSYGYTF	TGCGCCAGCAGCTTGCAGTTGGGACAGAGCTATGGCTACACCTTC
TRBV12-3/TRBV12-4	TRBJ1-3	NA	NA	CASSPSGRWAIYF	TGTGCCAGCAGCCCCTCCGGTCGCTGGGCCATATATTTT
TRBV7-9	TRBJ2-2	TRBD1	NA	CASSLAQTGLYTGELFF	TGTGCCAGCAGCTTAGCCCAGACAGGGTTGTACACCGGGGAGCTGTTTTTT
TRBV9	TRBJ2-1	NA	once	CASSVQRVSYNEQFF	TGTGCCAGCAGCGTACAGCGGGTGTCCTACAATGAGCAGTTCTTC
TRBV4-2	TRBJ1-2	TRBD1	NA	CASSHVTPGQGNYGYTF	TGTGCCAGCAGCCACGTTACCCCGGGACAGGGGAACTATGGCTACACCTTC
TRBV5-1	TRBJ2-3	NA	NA	CASSPQASTDTQYF	TGCGCCAGCAGCCCTCAGGCCAGCACAGATACGCAGTATTTT
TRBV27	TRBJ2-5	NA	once	CASTRFPGVQETQYF	TGTGCCAGCACCCGATTTCCCGGAGTCCAAGAGACCCAGTACTTC
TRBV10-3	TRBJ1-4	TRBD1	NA	CATGQASEKLFF	TGTGCCACGGGACAGGCTAGCGAAAAACTGTTTTTT
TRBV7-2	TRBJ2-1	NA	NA	CASTLGGVYNEQFF	TGTGCCAGCACCCTAGGAGGGGTCTACAATGAGCAGTTCTTC
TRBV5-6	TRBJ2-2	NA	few	CASSLRAGQNTGELFF	TGTGCCAGCAGCTTGCGGGCGGGGCAGAACACCGGGGAGCTGTTTTTT
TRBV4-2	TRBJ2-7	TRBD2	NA	CASSQETSGAYEQYF	TGTGCCAGCAGCCAAGAGACTAGCGGGGCATACGAGCAGTACTTC
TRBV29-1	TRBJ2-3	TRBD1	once	CSVRGQADTQYF	TGCAGCGTTCGAGGACAGGCGGATACGCAGTATTTT
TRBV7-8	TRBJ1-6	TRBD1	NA	CASSLGRQTGGSSPLHF	TGTGCCAGCAGCTTAGGAAGGCAAACAGGGGGCAGTTCACCCCTCCACTTT
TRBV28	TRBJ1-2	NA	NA	CASSLGGHYGYTF	TGTGCCAGCAGTCTGGGGGGACACTATGGCTACACCTTC
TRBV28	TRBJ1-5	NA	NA	CASSFFGARDQPQHF	TGTGCCAGCAGTTTTTTTGGGGCGAGGGATCAGCCCCAGCATTTT
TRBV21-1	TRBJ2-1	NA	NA	CASSGTGSNEQFF	TGTGCCAGCAGCGGGACAGGGTCCAATGAGCAGTTCTTC
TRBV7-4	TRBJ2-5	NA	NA	CATSYSGRSLGQETQYF	TGTGCCACCTCCTACTCTGGCCGATCACTGGGCCAAGAGACCCAGTACTTC
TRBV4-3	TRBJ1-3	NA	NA	CASSQGHYPGNTIYF	TGCGCCAGCAGCCAAGGGCATTACCCAGGCAACACCATATATTTT
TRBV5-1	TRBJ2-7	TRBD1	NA	CASSLESTGEYEQYF	TGCGCCAGCAGCTTGGAATCGACAGGGGAGTACGAGCAGTACTTC
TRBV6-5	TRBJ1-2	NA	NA	CASSTRGVGGYTF	TGTGCCAGCAGTACCCGGGGGGTTGGAGGCTACACCTTC